The entry that follows covers one T cell receptor (beta chain) sequence. This sample stems from a study of CD8+CD57+ T cells in acquired aplastic anemia. Study-wide context: Sorted CD4+ plus CD8+ cells gave DNA averaging 3.2 ug.

It was genomic DNA that served as the template for profiling TCR beta VDJ and CDR3. From the reads, TCRdb called clonotypes with MiXCR, one entry per CDR3 protein. The sample lists about 160,000 distinct CDR3 sequences, roughly 50% occurring once. Patients who underwent sequencing had shown CD8+CD57+ cell expansion by flow cytometry. As a group, the patients uniformly had severe acquired aplastic anemia. CDR1 and CDR2 from the germline V gene are SGHRS and YFSETQ. The CDR3 extends over 15 amino acids. Trimming took 1 base from V and 0 from J, leaving 11 bases between them. The V call is TRBV5-1, the J call TRBJ2-7; D remains unclear. What was sequenced was sorted CD4+, CD8+, or CD8+CD57+ T cells (not recorded which) from PBMCs. The receptor was isolated from a human donor with aplastic anemia. In DNA form, the CDR3 reads TGCGCCAGCAGCTTGACGGGTCGGTCCTCCTACGAGCAGTACTTC. Amino acids: CASSLTGRSSYEQYF.